The sequence of this T cell receptor (beta chain) was determined in a study of cytomegalovirus exposure and HLA in healthy donors. Study-wide findings and caveats: Per published accounts, TCR beta sequences correctly predicted the HLA-A and HLA-B alleles of most subjects. In an earlier analysis, productive rearrangement rates for most beta V segments clustered near 87% or 30%.

Germline CDR1 and CDR2: SGHRS and YFSETQ. The CDR3 sequence is 15 residues long. The junction had 6 bases not matched to a gene; V was cut back by 4 bases and J by 0 bases. Use of 60 Vbeta and 13 Jbeta primers characterized the PCR. Sequencing was performed with immunoSEQ multiplex PCR; in TCRdb, only in-frame clones are kept and a portion is missing. The table shows some 200,000 clones, with 75% to 85% occurring only once. As regards this clone: The antigen remains unidentified.

The TCR was taken from a boy younger than 18 in good health and CMV-seronegative. What was sequenced was PBMCs. This chain uses TRBV5-1 with TRBJ2-7; TRBD2 matches at 8 bases. The CDR3 nucleotides are TGCGCCAGCAGCGCAAGCGGGGGAACCTCCTACGAGCAGTACTTC. Translated, it gives CASSASGGTSYEQYF.